This T cell receptor (beta chain) appears in the sequencing data of a study of T cell changes during pregnancy in multiple sclerosis. Method: immunoSEQ multiplex PCR; TCRdb's copy keeps in-frame clones and lacks some. The sample has 45,000 to 55,000 clones; around 92% are singletons. Germline V CDR1 and CDR2: SGHNT, YYREEE (reference sequence). V was pared by 0 bases and J by 7 bases, with 8 bases of the junction left unmatched. This CDR3 spans 15 amino acids. The chain combines TRBV5-4 with TRBJ2-3, with TRBD1 matching 7 bases. The TCR comes from a female donor in good health, enrolled as a control in a pregnancy study. The specimen was CD4+ T cells from peripheral blood mononuclear cells, collected after pregnancy. The CDR3 DNA is TGTGCCAGCAGCTTGGGGATCGAGACAGGGTATACGCAGTATTTT. Protein sequence: CASSLGIETGYTQYF.